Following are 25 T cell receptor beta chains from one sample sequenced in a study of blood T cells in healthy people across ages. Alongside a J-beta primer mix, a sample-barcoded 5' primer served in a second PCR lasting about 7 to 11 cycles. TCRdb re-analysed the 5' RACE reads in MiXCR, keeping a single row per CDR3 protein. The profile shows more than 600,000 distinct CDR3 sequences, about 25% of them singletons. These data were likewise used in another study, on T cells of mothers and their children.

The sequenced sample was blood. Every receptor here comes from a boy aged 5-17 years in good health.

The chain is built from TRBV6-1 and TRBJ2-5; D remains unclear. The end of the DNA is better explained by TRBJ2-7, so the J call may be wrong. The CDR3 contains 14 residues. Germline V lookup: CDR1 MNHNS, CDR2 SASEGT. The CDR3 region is CASSPGPNPYEQYF. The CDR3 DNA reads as TGTGCCAGCAGCCCCGGGCCTAATCCCTACGAGCAGTACTTC.

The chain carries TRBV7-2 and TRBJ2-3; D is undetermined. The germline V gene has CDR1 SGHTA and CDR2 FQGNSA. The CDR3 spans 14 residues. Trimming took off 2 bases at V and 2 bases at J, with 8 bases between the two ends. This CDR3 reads CASSLFVHTDTQYF. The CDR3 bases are TGTGCCAGCAGCTTATTCGTCCACACAGATACGCAGTATTTT.

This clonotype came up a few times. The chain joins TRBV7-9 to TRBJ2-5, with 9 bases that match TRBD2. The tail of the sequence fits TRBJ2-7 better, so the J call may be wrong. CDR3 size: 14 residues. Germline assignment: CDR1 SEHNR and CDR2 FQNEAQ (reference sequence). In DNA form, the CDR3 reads TGTGCCAACAGTTCCGGGACTAGCCTAGGCGAGCAGTACTTC. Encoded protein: CANSSGTSLGEQYF.

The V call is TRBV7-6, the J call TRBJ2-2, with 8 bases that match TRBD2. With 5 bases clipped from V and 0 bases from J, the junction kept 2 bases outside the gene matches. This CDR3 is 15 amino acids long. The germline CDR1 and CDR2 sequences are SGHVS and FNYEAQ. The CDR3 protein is CASSMTSANTGELFF. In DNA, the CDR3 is TGTGCCAGCAGCATGACTAGCGCGAACACCGGGGAGCTGTTTTTT.

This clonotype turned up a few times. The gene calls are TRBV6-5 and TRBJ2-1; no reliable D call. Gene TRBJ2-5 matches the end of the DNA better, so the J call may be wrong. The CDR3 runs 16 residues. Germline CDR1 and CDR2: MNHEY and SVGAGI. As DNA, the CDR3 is TGTGCCAGCAGTTACAACCCGGGCCCCACAGAGGAGACCCAGTACTTC. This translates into CASSYNPGPTEETQYF.

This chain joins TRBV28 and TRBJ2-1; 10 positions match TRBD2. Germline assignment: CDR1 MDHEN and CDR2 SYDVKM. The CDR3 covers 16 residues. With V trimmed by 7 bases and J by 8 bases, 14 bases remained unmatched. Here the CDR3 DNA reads TGTGCCAGCACCTCACTTCCGGGACTAGCGAGGGATGAGCAGTTCTTC. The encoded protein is CASTSLPGLARDEQFF. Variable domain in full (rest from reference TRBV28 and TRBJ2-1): DVKVTQSSRYLVKRTGEKVFLECVQDMDHENMFWYRQDPGLGLRLIYFSYDVKMKEKGDIPEGYSVSREKKERFSLILESASTNQTSMYLCASTSLPGLARDEQFFGPGTRLTVL.

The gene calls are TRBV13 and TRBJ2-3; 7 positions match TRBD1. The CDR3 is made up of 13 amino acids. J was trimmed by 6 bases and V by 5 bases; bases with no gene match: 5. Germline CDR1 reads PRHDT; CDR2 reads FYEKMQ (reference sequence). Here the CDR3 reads CASSRDRVDTQYF. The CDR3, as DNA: TGTGCCAGCAGCCGCGACAGGGTGGATACGCAGTATTTT.

As DNA, the CDR3 is TGCAGTGCTGAATATGCCGACGAGCAGTACTTC. This translates into CSAEYADEQYF. The J gene is TRBJ2-7, the V gene TRBV20-1, with no clear D. V dropped 5 bases and J dropped 5 bases, with 10 bases sitting between them. The CDR3 has 11 amino acids. Germline CDR1 and CDR2: DFQATT and SNEGSKA (reference sequence).

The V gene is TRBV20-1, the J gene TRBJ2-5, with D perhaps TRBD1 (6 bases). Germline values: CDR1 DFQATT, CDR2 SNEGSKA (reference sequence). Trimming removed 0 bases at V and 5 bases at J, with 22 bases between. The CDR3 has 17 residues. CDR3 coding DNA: TGCAGTGCTAGAGAAGAAGCGTCAGGGGAAATGATTGAGACCCAGTACTTC. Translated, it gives CSAREEASGEMIETQYF.

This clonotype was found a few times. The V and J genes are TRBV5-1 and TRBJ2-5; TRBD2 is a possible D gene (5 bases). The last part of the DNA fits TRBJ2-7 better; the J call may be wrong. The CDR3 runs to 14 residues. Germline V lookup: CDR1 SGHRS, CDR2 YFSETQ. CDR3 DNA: TGCGCCAGCAGCTTGGCCAATAGCGTCTACGAGCAGTACTTC. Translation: CASSLANSVYEQYF.

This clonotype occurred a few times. CDR3 nucleotides: TGTGCCAGCAGCTGGAGGGCCCAGAATGAGCAGTTCTTC. Translating gives CASSWRAQNEQFF. This chain links TRBV7-3 with TRBJ2-5; D is perhaps TRBD2 (6 bases). The DNA end is a closer match to TRBJ2-1, so the J assignment may be wrong. Germline V gene data show CDR1 as SGHTA and CDR2 as FQGTGA. CDR3 length: 13 amino acids.

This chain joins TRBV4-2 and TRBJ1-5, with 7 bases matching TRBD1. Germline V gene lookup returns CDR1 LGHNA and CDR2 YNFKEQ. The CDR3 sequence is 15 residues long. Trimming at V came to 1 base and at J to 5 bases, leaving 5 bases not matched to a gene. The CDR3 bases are TGTGCCAGCAGCCAAGTCGGGGACAGCGATCAGCCCCAGCATTTT. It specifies CASSQVGDSDQPQHF.

CDR3: CASSPHMGNEQFF. The CDR3 DNA follows: TGCGCCAGCAGCCCACACATGGGCAATGAGCAGTTCTTC. The chain couples TRBV5-1 to TRBJ2-1; D call uncertain. Trimming removed 4 bases from V and 6 bases from J, with 11 bases in between. Germline V gene sequence: CDR1 SGHRS, CDR2 YFSETQ. This CDR3 contains 13 residues.

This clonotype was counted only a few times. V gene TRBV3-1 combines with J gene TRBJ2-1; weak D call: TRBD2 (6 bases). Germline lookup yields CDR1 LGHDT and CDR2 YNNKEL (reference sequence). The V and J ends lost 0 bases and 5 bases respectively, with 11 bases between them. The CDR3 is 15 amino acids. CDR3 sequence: CASSQDYGGHNEQFF. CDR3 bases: TGTGCCAGCAGCCAAGATTACGGGGGACACAATGAGCAGTTCTTC.

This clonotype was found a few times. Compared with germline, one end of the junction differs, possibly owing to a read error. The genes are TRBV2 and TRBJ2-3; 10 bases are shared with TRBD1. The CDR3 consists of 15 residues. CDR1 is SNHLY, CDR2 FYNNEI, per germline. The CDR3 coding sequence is TGTGCCAGCAGGACGACAGGGGGCATAGGCGAGACCCAGTACTTT. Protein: CASRTTGGIGETQYF.

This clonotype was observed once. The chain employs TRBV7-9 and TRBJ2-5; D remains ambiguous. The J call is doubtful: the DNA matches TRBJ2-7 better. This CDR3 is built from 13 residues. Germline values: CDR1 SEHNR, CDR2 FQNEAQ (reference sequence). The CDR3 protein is CASSSPADYEQYF. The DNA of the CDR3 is TGTGCCAGCAGCTCCCCAGCTGATTACGAGCAGTACTTC.

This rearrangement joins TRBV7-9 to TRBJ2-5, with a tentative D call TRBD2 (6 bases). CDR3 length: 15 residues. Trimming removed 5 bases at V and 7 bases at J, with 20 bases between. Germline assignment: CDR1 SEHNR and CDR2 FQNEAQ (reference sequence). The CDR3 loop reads CASSPPGTGGMTQYF. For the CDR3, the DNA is TGTGCCAGCAGCCCCCCGGGAACTGGGGGGATGACCCAGTACTTC.

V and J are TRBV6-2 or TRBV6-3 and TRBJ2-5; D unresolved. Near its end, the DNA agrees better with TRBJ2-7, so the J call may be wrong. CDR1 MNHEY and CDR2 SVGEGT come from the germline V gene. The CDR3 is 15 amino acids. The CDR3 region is CASSYGSEYSYEQYF. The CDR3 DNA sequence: TGTGCCAGCAGTTACGGGTCAGAATATTCCTACGAGCAGTACTTC.

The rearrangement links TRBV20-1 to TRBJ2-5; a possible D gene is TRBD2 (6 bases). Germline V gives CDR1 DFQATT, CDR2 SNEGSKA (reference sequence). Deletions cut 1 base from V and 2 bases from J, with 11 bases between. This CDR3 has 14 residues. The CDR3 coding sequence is TGCAGTGCTAGAGGCGGGGTACAGCAAGAGACCCAGTACTTC. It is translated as CSARGGVQQETQYF.

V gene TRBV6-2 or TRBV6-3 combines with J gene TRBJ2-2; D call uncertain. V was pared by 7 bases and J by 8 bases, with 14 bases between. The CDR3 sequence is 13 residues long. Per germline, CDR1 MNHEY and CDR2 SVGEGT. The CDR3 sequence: CASTSLARGELFF. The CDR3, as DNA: TGTGCCAGCACAAGCTTGGCGCGAGGGGAGCTGTTTTTT.

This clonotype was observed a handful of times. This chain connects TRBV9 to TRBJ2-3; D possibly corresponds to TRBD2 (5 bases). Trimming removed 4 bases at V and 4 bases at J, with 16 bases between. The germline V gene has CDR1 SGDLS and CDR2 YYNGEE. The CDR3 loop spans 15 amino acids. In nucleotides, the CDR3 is TGTGCCAGCAGCCAGGACTCGGCCTACGCAGATACGCAGTATTTT. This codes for CASSQDSAYADTQYF.

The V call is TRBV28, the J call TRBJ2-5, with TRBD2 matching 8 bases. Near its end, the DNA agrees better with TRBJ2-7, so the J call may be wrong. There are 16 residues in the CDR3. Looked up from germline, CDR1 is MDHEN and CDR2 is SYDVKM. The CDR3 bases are TGTGCCAGCAGTTTTTCTCTAGCGGGCCTAACCTACGAGCAGTACTTC. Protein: CASSFSLAGLTYEQYF.

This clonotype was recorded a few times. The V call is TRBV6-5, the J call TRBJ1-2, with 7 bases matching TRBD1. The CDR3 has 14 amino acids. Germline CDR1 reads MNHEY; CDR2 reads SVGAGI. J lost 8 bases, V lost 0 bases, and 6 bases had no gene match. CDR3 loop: CASSYSNTGEGYTF. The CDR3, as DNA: TGTGCCAGCAGTTACTCGAACACAGGGGAAGGCTACACCTTC.

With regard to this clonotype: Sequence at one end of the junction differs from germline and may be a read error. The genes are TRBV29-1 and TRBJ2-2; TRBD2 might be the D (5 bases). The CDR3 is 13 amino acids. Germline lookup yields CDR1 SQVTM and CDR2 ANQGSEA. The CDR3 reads CSIRTANTGELFF. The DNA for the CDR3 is TGCAGCATCCGGACGGCGAACACCGGGGAACTGTTTTTT.

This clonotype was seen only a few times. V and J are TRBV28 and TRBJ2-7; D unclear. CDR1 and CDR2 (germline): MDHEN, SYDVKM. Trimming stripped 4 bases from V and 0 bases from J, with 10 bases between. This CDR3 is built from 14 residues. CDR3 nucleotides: TGTGCCAGCAGTTCCTCCGACAACTCCTACGAGCAGTACTTC. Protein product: CASSSSDNSYEQYF.